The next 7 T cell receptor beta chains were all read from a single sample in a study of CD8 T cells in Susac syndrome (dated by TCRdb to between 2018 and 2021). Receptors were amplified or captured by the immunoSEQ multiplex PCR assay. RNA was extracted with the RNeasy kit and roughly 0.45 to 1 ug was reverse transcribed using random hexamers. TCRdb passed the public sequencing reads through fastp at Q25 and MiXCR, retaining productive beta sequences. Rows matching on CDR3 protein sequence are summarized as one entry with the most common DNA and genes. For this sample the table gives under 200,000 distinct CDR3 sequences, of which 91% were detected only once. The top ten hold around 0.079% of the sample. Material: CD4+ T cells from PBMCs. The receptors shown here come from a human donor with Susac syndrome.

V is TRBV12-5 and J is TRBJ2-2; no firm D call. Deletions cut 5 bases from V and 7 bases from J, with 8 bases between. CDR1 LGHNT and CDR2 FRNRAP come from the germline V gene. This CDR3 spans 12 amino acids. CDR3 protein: CASGHSVGELFF. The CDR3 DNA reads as TGTGCTAGTGGTCACTCGGTCGGGGAGCTGTTTTTT.

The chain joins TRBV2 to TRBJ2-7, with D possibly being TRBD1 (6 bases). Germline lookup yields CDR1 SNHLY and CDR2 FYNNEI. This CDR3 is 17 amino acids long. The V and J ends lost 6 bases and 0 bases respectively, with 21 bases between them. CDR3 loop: CASRPQGQISSSYEQYF. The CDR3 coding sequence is TGTGCCAGCAGACCACAGGGCCAGATCTCAAGCTCCTACGAGCAGTACTTC.

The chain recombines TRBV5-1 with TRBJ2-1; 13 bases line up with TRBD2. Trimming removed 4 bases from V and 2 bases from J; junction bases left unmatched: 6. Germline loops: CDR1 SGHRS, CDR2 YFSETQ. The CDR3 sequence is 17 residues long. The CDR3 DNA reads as TGCGCCAGCAGCGGGACGGGACTAGCGGGAACCTACAATGAGCAGTTCTTC. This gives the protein CASSGTGLAGTYNEQFF.

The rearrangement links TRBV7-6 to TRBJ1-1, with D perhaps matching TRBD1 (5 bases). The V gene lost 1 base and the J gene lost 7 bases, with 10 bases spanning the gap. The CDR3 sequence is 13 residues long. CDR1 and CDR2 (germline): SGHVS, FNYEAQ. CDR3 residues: CASSLVEGFEAFF. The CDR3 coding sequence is TGTGCCAGCAGCTTAGTGGAGGGGTTTGAAGCTTTCTTT.

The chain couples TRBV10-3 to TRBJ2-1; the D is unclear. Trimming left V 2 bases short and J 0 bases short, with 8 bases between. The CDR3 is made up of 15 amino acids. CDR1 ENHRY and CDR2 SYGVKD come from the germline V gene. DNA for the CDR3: TGTGCCATCAGTGAGGACTCCAGCTCCTACAATGAGCAGTTCTTC. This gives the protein CAISEDSSSYNEQFF.

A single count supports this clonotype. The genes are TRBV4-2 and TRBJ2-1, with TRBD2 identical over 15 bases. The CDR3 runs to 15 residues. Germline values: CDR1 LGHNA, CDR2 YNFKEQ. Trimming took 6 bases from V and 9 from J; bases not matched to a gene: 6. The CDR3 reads CASSIRTSGRAEQFF. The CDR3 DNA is TGTGCCAGCAGTATACGGACTAGCGGGAGGGCTGAGCAGTTCTTC.

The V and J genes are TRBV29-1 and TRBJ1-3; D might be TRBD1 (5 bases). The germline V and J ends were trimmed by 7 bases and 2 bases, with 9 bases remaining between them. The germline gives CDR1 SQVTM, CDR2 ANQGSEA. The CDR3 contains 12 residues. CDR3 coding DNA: TGCAGCGCCGGGGGAGCTGGAAACACCATATATTTT. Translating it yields CSAGGAGNTIYF.